The 2 T cell receptor beta chains below were found in one sample sequenced in a study of cytomegalovirus exposure and HLA in healthy donors. PCR amplification relied on 60 Vbeta primers (plus 13 Jbeta primers). The method was immunoSEQ multiplex PCR; TCRdb's version includes in-frame clones alone and lacks a portion of them. Among about 210,000 clones, 82% were seen once, and the ten largest hold about 6.4%. The source material was PBMCs. Receptor source: a man between 40 and 49 years old in good health and CMV-seropositive.

V is TRBV18 and J is TRBJ2-6, with D uncertain. The CDR3 runs to 16 residues. The ends were cut back, 2 bases at V and 1 base at J, with 9 bases in the middle. The germline V gene encodes CDR1 KGHSH and CDR2 LQKENI. In nucleotides, the CDR3 is TGTGCCAGCTCACCATGGGCAAGATCTGGGGCCAACGTCCTGACTTTC. Translated: CASSPWARSGANVLTF. Full variable domain (rest looked up from reference TRBV18 and TRBJ2-6): NAGVMQNPRHLVRRRGQEARLRCSPMKGHSHVYWYRQLPEEGLKFMVYLQKENIIDESGMPKERFSAEFPKEGPSILRIQQVVRGDSAAYFCASSPWARSGANVLTFGAGSRLTVL.

This clone was recorded only once. Other DNA sequences in the same sample also yield this CDR3. The rearrangement uses TRBV27 and TRBJ2-7; 8 bases map to TRBD1. This CDR3 has 14 amino acids. The ends lost 2 bases at V and 3 bases at J; junction bases unmatched: 3. Germline-derived CDR1 and CDR2 are MNHEY and SMNVEV (reference sequence). CDR3 DNA sequence: TGTGCCAGCAGTTTAGGTGGACAGGGCTACGAGCAGTACTTC. It encodes CASSLGGQGYEQYF.